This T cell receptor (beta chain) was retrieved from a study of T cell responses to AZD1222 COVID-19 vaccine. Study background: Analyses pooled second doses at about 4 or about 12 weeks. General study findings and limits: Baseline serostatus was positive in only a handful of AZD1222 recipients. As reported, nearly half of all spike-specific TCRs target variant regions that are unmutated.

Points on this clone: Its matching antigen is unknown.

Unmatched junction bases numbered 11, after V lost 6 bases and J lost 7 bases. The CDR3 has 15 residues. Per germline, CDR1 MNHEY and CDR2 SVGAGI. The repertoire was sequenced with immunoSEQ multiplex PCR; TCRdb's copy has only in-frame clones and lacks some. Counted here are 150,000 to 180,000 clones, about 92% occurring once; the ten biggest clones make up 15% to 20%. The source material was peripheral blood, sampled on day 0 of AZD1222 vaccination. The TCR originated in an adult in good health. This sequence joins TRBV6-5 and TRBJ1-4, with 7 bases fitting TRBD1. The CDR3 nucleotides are TGTGCCAGCAGCTTTAGACAGGGAGGCGTTGAAAAACTGTTTTTT. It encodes CASSFRQGGVEKLFF.